Listed here are 25 T cell receptor beta chains from one sample, sequenced in a study of blood T cell repertoires in COVID-19. Profiled with immunoSEQ multiplex PCR; TCRdb holds only in-frame clones, not every one. The data hold around 56,000 clones, with more than 70% observed a single time. The sample taken for sequencing was peripheral blood. The receptors were gathered from a man between 60 and 70 years old with active or convalescent COVID-19.

The chain joins TRBV20-1 to TRBJ1-3; D unclear. Trimming removed 7 bases from V and 0 bases from J, with 4 bases in between. Germline V CDR1 and CDR2: DFQATT, SNEGSKA (reference sequence). The CDR3 length is 11 residues. CDR3: CSVFSGNTIYF. The CDR3 DNA reads as TGCAGTGTCTTCTCTGGAAACACCATATATTTT.

The chain is built from TRBV10-2 and TRBJ1-1, with a possible D match to TRBD1 (5 bases). Germline CDR1 reads WSHSY; CDR2 reads SAAADI. The V and J ends lost 8 bases and 4 bases respectively, with 14 bases between them. The CDR3 has 13 residues. This CDR3 is CASSGELRTEAFF. CDR3 coding DNA: TGCGCCAGCTCGGGGGAGTTGCGCACTGAAGCTTTCTTT.

This sequence joins TRBV5-1 and TRBJ1-4; D call uncertain. The CDR3 length is 14 residues. CDR1 and CDR2 from the germline V gene are SGHRS and YFSETQ. V was cut by 4 bases and J by 8 bases, with 15 bases left in between. CDR3 nucleotide sequence: TGCGCCAGCAGCCCCGGTGGAGGTCGGGAAAAACTGTTTTTT. Amino acids: CASSPGGGREKLFF.

The sample holds one count of this clone. The chain is built from TRBV29-1 and TRBJ1-4, with TRBD1 matching 7 bases. Germline V gene lookup returns CDR1 SQVTM and CDR2 ANQGSEA. V lost 4 bases, J lost 8 bases, and 7 bases stayed unmatched. The CDR3 is made up of 13 amino acids. CDR3 protein: CSVGRTGGEKLFF. The CDR3 DNA is TGCAGCGTTGGACGGACAGGCGGCGAAAAACTGTTTTTT.

This clone has only one observation. The V and J genes are TRBV18 and TRBJ2-1, with D perhaps matching TRBD2 (6 bases). In germline, CDR1 is KGHSH, CDR2 LQKENI. This CDR3 has 15 residues. V lost 6 bases, J lost 10 bases, and 22 bases lay in between. CDR3 sequence (DNA): TGTGCCAGCTCCCGTTTGGGACGGGGCGGAGGGGAGCAGTTCTTC. It yields the protein CASSRLGRGGGEQFF. Using reference TRBV18 and TRBJ2-1 for the parts outside the CDR3, the full variable domain is NAGVMQNPRHLVRRRGQEARLRCSPMKGHSHVYWYRQLPEEGLKFMVYLQKENIIDESGMPKERFSAEFPKEGPSILRIQQVVRGDSAAYFCASSRLGRGGGEQFFGPGTRLTVL.

V gene TRBV2 combines with J gene TRBJ1-1, with D perhaps matching TRBD1 (5 bases). Germline V gene data show CDR1 as SNHLY and CDR2 as FYNNEI. Trimming removed 10 bases at V and 0 bases at J, with 18 bases between. This CDR3 has 15 residues. CDR3 nucleotide sequence: TGTGCCATCTCCTCCTTGGGGCAGGTGAACACTGAAGCTTTCTTT. The encoded protein is CAISSLGQVNTEAFF.

This chain uses TRBV7-2 with TRBJ1-2, with unresolved D. CDR1 is SGHTA, CDR2 FQGNSA, per germline. This CDR3 region has 11 residues. Trimming cost V 5 bases and J 7 bases, with 8 bases left between them. Here the CDR3 DNA reads TGTGCCAGCAGCGGCTTTACTGGCTACACCTTC. Its protein product is CASSGFTGYTF. Full variable domain (missing parts from reference TRBV7-2 and TRBJ1-2): GAGVSQSPSNKVTEKGKDVELRCDPISGHTALYWYRQSLGQGLEFLIYFQGNSAPDKSGLPSDRFSAERTGGSVSTLTIQRTQQEDSAVYLCASSGFTGYTFGSGTRLTVV.

The chain recombines TRBV4-3 with TRBJ1-6; 7 bases match TRBD1. The CDR3 contains 17 residues. Unmatched junction bases numbered 13, after V lost 3 bases and J lost 8 bases. Germline V gene sequence: CDR1 LGHNA, CDR2 YSLEER. The CDR3 here is CASSQTRDRGADSPLHF. CDR3 sequence (DNA): TGCGCCAGCAGCCAGACCCGGGACAGAGGTGCGGATTCACCCCTCCACTTT.

This clone was detected once. The chain recombines TRBV2 with TRBJ1-1; D uncertain. The germline gives CDR1 SNHLY, CDR2 FYNNEI. Trimming pared 7 bases from V and 0 bases from J, leaving 9 bases between. This CDR3 region has 13 residues. CDR3: CASNSHLNTEAFF. The DNA of the CDR3 is TGTGCCAGCAACAGCCACTTGAACACTGAAGCTTTCTTT.

The rearrangement joins TRBV5-6 to TRBJ1-3, with no clear D. Germline CDR1 is SGHDT and CDR2 is YYEEEE. V lost 2 bases, J lost 0 bases, and 12 bases lay in between. This CDR3 has 16 residues. The CDR3 protein is CASSFIPDNSGNTIYF. CDR3 sequence (DNA): TGTGCCAGCAGCTTCATACCCGACAACTCTGGAAACACCATATATTTT.

The V and J genes are TRBV2 and TRBJ2-1; 9 nucleotides align to TRBD1. The length of the CDR3 is 17 residues. Germline trimming cut 0 bases from V and 4 bases from J; bases unmatched to any gene: 7. The germline gives CDR1 SNHLY, CDR2 FYNNEI. The chain's CDR3 is CASSEAAWDRVYNEQFF. The CDR3 region has the DNA TGTGCCAGCAGTGAAGCGGCCTGGGACAGGGTTTACAATGAGCAGTTCTTC. The variable domain in full, with the rest retrieved from reference TRBV2 and TRBJ2-1, is EPEVTQTPSHQVTQMGQEVILRCVPISNHLYFYWYRQILGQKVEFLVSFYNNEISEKSEIFDDQFSVERPDGSNFTLKIRSTKLEDSAMYFCASSEAAWDRVYNEQFFGPGTRLTVL.

This chain uses TRBV28 with TRBJ1-5; TRBD1 is a possible D gene (5 bases). The length of the CDR3 is 13 residues. Deletions cut 6 bases from V and 7 bases from J, with 13 bases between. Germline V gene lookup returns CDR1 MDHEN and CDR2 SYDVKM. The DNA of the CDR3 is TGTGCCAGCAGGTTGACAGCTTGGCAGCCCCAGCATTTT. Residues: CASRLTAWQPQHF.

The rearrangement links TRBV28 to TRBJ1-4, with D maybe TRBD1 (5 bases). Trimming took 3 bases from V and 10 from J, leaving 18 bases between them. CDR3 length equals 15 residues. The germline gives CDR1 MDHEN, CDR2 SYDVKM. The CDR3 spells CASSLSSPTGGKLFF. DNA of the CDR3: TGTGCCAGCAGTTTGTCGAGCCCTACCGGGGGAAAACTGTTTTTT.

This clone occurred a few times. J is TRBJ2-7 and V is TRBV5-1; TRBD2 agrees at 8 bases. Germline CDR1 is SGHRS and CDR2 is YFSETQ. V shed 4 bases and J 3 bases; nucleotides not matched to a gene: 21. The CDR3 runs 19 residues. The CDR3 DNA reads TGCGCCAGCAGCCGTCGATTACCGGGACTAGGACGAAATAACTACGAGCAGTACTTC. This gives the protein CASSRRLPGLGRNNYEQYF.

The chain joins TRBV9 to TRBJ1-6; 7 nucleotides match TRBD1. The CDR3 runs to 15 residues. V was clipped by 0 bases and J by 9 bases; unmatched bases: 6. From germline, CDR1 is SGDLS and CDR2 YYNGEE. CDR3 bases: TGTGCCAGCAGCGTAGAGGGACAGCCGTCTTCACCCCTCCACTTT. Protein sequence: CASSVEGQPSSPLHF.

The rearrangement uses TRBV5-1 and TRBJ2-1; perhaps TRBD2 as D (6 bases). CDR3 length: 16 residues. V gave up 2 bases and J gave up 4 bases, with 16 bases separating them. Looked up from germline, CDR1 is SGHRS and CDR2 is YFSETQ. CDR3 region: CASSLFGGLEYNEQFF. In DNA form, the CDR3 reads TGCGCCAGCAGCTTATTTGGGGGACTGGAATACAATGAGCAGTTCTTC.

The chain recombines TRBV29-1 with TRBJ1-1; tentatively, D is TRBD1 (5 bases). The germline V gene encodes CDR1 SQVTM and CDR2 ANQGSEA. V lost 6 bases, J lost 5 bases, and 13 bases lay in between. This CDR3 has 12 residues. This CDR3 is CSVMGGETEAFF. The CDR3 region has the DNA TGCAGCGTCATGGGGGGAGAGACTGAAGCTTTCTTT.

This chain joins TRBV6-5 and TRBJ1-5, with 11 bases identical to TRBD1. This CDR3 region has 16 residues. With 4 bases clipped from V and 4 bases from J, the junction kept 6 bases outside the gene matches. Germline CDR1 MNHEY, CDR2 SVGAGI. CDR3 sequence reads: CASSLHGTGGNQPQHF. The CDR3 DNA follows: TGTGCCAGCAGTTTGCACGGGACAGGGGGTAATCAGCCCCAGCATTTT.

The rearrangement uses TRBV29-1 and TRBJ1-5; 9 bases fit TRBD1. CDR1 is SQVTM, CDR2 ANQGSEA, per germline. V lost 6 bases, J lost 6 bases, and 6 bases stayed unmatched. The CDR3 is 13 amino acids. The CDR3 nucleotides read TGCAGCGTGGACAGGGGTAACGGTCAGCCCCAGCATTTT. Encoded protein: CSVDRGNGQPQHF.

The rearrangement uses TRBV27 and TRBJ1-2; 12 bases match TRBD1. Trimming took 5 bases from V and 2 from J; bases not matched to a gene: 9. The length of the CDR3 is 17 residues. CDR1 is MNHEY, CDR2 SMNVEV, per germline (reference sequence). The CDR3, as DNA: TGTGCCAGCAGTCGAACCGTGGGGACAGGGGGCAACTATGGCTACACCTTC. Translation gives CASSRTVGTGGNYGYTF.

The sample holds a few counts of this clone. This chain uses TRBV21-1 with TRBJ2-1; TRBD2 reflects the table's D call only, with no check against the DNA. TRBV21-1 is listed as a pseudogene. The CDR3 is 13 residues long. The CDR3 loop reads CASSKAGGKQQFF. DNA of the CDR3: TGTGCCAGCAGCAAAGCGGGGGGGAAACAGCAGTTCTTC.

The rearrangement uses TRBV5-4 and TRBJ2-2; D perhaps matches TRBD1 (6 bases). This CDR3 has 14 residues. Between the trimmed V and J ends, which lost 0 bases and 6 bases, there was a span of 9 bases. Germline CDR1 is SGHNT and CDR2 is YYREEE (reference sequence). The DNA of the CDR3 is TGTGCCAGCAGCTTGGAACAGGGTGCCGGGGAGCTGTTTTTT. It codes for CASSLEQGAGELFF.

The V and J genes are TRBV15 and TRBJ2-1, with 12 bases aligning to TRBD2. V was pared by 3 bases and J by 4 bases, with 4 bases of the junction left unmatched. Germline CDR1 reads LNHNV; CDR2 reads YYDKDF (reference sequence). The CDR3 sequence is 16 residues long. CDR3 nucleotides: TGTGCCACCAGCAGGACTAGCGGGGGAACGTACAATGAGCAGTTCTTC. Encoded protein: CATSRTSGGTYNEQFF.

Concerning this clone itself: The same CDR3 is also encoded by other DNA sequences in this sample. The chain is built from TRBV29-1 and TRBJ2-5; D is possibly TRBD1 (6 bases). Germline V gene data show CDR1 as SQVTM and CDR2 as ANQGSEA. The CDR3 contains 12 residues. V dropped 4 bases and J dropped 5 bases, with 11 bases sitting between them. DNA of the CDR3: TGCAGCGTTGGGGGGCAGGGGGAGACCCAGTACTTC. Translating gives CSVGGQGETQYF.

This clone showed up just a few times. The chain employs TRBV4-1 and TRBJ2-6; 9 positions agree with TRBD2. The CDR3 covers 18 residues. V gave up 5 bases and J gave up 0 bases; unmatched junction bases: 8. Looked up from germline, CDR1 is MGHRA and CDR2 is YSYEKL. Here the CDR3 DNA reads TGCGCCAGCAGCGCGGCGAGCGGGGGGAGCTCTGGGGCCAACGTCCTGACTTTC. Translating gives CASSAASGGSSGANVLTF.